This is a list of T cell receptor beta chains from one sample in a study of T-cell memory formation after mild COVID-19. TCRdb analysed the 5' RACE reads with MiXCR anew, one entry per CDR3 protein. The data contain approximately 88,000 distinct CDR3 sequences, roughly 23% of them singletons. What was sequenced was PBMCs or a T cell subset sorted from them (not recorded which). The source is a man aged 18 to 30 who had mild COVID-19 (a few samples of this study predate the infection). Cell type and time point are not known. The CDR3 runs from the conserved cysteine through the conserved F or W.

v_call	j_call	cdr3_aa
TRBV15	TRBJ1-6	CATSRADQGTARSPLHF
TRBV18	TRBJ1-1	CASSVGIDEAFF
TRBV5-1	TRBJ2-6	CASSWTASGANVLTF
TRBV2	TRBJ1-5	CASSESYSGQGNQPQHF
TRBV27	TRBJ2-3	CASRGAGLTDTQYF
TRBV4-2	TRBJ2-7	CASSEGFGDHEQYF
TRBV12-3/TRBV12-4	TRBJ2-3	CASSFSRSTDTQYF
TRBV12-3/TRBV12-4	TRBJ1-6	CASSSDTLRGDSPLHF
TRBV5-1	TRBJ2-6	CASSLRDRESGANVLTF
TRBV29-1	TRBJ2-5	CSVELAGLQETQYF
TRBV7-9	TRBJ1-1	CASRQSNTEAFF
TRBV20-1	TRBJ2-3	CSASRQGTTDTQYF
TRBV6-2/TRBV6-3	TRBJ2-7	CASSYIGIYEQYF
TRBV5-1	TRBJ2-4	CASSWGTSGAKNIQYF
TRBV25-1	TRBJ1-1	CASSPGLGQGSAEAFF
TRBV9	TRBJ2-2	CASSVASSGGPTGELFF
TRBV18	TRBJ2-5	CASSPGRDQETQYF
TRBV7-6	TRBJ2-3	CASSLERGIDTQYF
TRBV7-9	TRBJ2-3	CASSLTPGTELDF
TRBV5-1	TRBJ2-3	CASSLATTGGTDTQYF
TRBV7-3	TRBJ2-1	CASSFDTNNEQFF
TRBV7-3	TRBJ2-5	CASSLQGLVGETQYF
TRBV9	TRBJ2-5	CASSVIAGPKETQYF
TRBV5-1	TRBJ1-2	CASSQGTGVPSYGGYTF
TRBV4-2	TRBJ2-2	CASSQGYSGATTGELFF
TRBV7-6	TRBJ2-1	CASSPFFGANNEQFF
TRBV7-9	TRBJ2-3	CASSLDVQSTDTQYF
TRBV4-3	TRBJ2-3	CASSQVPGGTTDTQYF
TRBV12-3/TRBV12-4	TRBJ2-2	CASSLATWLAEDTGELFF
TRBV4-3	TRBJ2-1	CASSRGSGSYNEQFF
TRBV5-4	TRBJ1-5	CASSSTGSLRSNQPQHF
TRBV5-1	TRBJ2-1	CASSLRGTDEQFF
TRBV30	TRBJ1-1	CAWIEVIPEAFF
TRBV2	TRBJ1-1	CASNTGMGTEAFF
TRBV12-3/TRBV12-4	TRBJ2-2	CASGVAHVRELFF
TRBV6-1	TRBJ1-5	CASSEITGAVQPQHF
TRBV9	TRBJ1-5	CASSVIGQGEGPQHF
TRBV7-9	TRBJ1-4	CASYGLAPGEKLFF
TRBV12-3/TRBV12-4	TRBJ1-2	CASSSLRVGAYGYTF
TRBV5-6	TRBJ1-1	CASSDSRTPEAFF
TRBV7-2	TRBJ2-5	CASSPGLVPYQETQYF
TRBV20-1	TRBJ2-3	CSAESEGSGTDTQYF
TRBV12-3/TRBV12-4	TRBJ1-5	CASCWTGSNQPQHF
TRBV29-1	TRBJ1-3	CSVSPRGEGNTIYF
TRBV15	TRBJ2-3	CATSSTTPGSADTQYF
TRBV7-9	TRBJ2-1	CASSPRRSGVYNEQFF
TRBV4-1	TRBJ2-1	CASSQVPLAGSYNEQFF
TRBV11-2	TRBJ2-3	CASSLVVGQPDTQYF
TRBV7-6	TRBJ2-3	CASSLVGSARGPSDTQYF
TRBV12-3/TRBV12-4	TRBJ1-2	CASSLISLANYGYTF
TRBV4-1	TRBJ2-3	CASSRVQQGTDTQYF